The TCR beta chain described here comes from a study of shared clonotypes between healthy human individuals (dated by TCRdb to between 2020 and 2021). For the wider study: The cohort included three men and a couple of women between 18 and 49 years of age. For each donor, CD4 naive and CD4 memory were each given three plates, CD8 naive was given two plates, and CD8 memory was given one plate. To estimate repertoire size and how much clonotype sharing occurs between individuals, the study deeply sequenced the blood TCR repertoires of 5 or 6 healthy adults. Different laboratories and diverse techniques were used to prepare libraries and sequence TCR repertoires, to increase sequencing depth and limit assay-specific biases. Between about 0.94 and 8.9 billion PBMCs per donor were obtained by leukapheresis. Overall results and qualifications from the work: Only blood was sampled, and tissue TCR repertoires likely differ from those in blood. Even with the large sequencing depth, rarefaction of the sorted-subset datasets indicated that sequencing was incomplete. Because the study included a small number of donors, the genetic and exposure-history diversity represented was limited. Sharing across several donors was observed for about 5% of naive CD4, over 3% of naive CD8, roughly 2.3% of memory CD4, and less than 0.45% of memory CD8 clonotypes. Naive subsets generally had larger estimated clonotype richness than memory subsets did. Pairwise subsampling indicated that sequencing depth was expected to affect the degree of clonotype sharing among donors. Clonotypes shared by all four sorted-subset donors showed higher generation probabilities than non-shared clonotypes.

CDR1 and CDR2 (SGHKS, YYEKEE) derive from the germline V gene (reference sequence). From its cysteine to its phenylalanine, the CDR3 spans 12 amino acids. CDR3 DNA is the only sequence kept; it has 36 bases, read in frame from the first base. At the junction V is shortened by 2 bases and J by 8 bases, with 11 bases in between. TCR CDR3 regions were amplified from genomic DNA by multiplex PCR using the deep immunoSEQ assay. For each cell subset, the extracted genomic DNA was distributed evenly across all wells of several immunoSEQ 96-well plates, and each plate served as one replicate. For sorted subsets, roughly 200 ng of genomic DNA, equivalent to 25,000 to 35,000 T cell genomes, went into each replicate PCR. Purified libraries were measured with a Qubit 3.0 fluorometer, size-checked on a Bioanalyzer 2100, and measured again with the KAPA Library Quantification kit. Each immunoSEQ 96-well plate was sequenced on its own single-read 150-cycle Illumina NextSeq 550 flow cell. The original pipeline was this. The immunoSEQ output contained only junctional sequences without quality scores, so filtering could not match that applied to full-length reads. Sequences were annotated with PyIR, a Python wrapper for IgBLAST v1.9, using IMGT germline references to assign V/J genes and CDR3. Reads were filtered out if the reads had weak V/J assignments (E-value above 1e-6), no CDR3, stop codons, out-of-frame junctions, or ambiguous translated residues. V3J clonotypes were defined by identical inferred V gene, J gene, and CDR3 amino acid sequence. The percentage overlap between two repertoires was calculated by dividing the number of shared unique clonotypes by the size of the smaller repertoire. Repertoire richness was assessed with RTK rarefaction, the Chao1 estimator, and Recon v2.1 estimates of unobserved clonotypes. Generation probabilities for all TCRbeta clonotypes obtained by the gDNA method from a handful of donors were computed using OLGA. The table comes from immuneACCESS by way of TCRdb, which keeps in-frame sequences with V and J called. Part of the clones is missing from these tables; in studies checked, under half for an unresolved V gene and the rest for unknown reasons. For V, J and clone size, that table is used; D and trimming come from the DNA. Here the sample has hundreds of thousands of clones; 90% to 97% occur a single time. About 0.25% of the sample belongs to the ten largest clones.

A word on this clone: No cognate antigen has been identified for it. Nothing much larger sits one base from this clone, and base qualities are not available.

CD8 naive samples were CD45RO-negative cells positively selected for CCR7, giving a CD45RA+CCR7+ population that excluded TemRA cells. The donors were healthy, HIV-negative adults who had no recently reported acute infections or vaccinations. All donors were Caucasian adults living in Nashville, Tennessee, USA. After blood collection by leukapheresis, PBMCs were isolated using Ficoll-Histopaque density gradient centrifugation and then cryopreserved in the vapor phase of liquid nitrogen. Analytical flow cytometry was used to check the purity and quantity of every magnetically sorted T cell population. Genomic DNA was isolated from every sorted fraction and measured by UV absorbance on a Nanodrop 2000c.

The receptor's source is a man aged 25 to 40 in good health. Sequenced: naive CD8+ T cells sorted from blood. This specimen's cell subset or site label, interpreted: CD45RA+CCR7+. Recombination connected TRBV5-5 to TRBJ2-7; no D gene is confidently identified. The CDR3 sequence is CASSFVPCQQYF. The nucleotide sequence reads TGTGCCAGCAGCTTCGTCCCATGCCAGCAGTACTTC.